The TCR beta chain under discussion was sequenced for a study of T cells in Graves' hyperthyroidism and ophthalmopathy. Notes on the study in general: The model identified upcoming ophthalmopathy a median approximately six months ahead of onset. Most clonotypes that expanded in the thyroid above 0.001 also showed up in blood.

Patients were excluded because of uncontrolled infection, other autoimmune disease, pregnancy or lactation. Diagnostic decisions used clinical symptoms, serum thyroxine and TRAb, thyroid ultrasound and orbital computed tomography. This clonotype was detected ten times or more. Its specificity is unknown. Template material for amplifying TCR beta CDR3 regions consisted of RNA transcripts. During a first-round RT-PCR of the TCR CDR3, the HTBI primer set was used. TCRdb ran MiXCR on the multiplex PCR reads and lists one entry per CDR3 protein. The sample shows 540,000 or so distinct CDR3 sequences, 46% of them seen only once. Germline V gene sequence: CDR1 ENHRY, CDR2 SYGVKD. The V gene lost 5 bases and the J gene lost 3 bases, with 16 bases spanning the gap. The CDR3 contains 15 residues.

This chain connects TRBV10-3 to TRBJ2-5; D possibly matches TRBD1 or TRBD2 (5 bases each). The sample consisted of peripheral blood or thyroid tissue (not recorded which). This receptor was taken from an adult woman with Graves' disease, either hyperthyroidism or ophthalmopathy (not recorded which). CDR3 sequence (DNA): TGTGCCATCAGTCATAACCCGATGGGGGAAGAGACCCAGTACTTC. Protein product: CAISHNPMGEETQYF.